The rows below give T cell receptor beta chains drawn from one sample of a study of blood T cells in healthy people across ages. Each CDR3 protein gets one entry after TCRdb re-called the 5' RACE reads with MiXCR. Among approximately 780,000 distinct CDR3 sequences listed, 25% to 30% were seen once. The sample was also linked to a second study, of T cells of mothers and their children.

The sample taken for sequencing was blood. The receptors come from a boy younger than 18 in good health. The CDR3 runs from the conserved cysteine through the conserved F or W. The D gene is left open where the match is weak. Some rows mark clone size as missing; the rest say once, few, many or name a class of expanded clone.

-	TRBD2	TRBV10-3	TRBJ2-7	TGTGCCATCAGTGAGTGGGAGGGCCAACTGAGGCACGAGCAGTACTTC	CAISEWEGQLRHEQYF
few	-	TRBV11-2	TRBJ2-7	TGTGCCAGCAGTCTTGACGGCCTCAGCGAGCAGTACTTC	CASSLDGLSEQYF
-	-	TRBV29-1	TRBJ1-2	TGCAGCGGAGCTTGGGCTACCTATGGCTACACCTTC	CSGAWATYGYTF
few	TRBD1	TRBV4-1	TRBJ2-7	TGCGCCAGCAGCCAAGATTGGGCAGGGGGCCACTACGAGCAGTACTTC	CASSQDWAGGHYEQYF
few	TRBD2	TRBV11-2	TRBJ2-7	TGTGCCAGCAGGCAGCGGGGAAGCCCCTACGAGCAGCACTTC	CASRQRGSPYEQHF
few	-	TRBV20-1	TRBJ2-7	TGCAGTGCTACTACCCACCGGGACCAGCCTGCCGAGCAGTACTTC	CSATTHRDQPAEQYF
-	-	TRBV20-1	TRBJ2-7	TGCAGTGCTACGACGGGGCCCCTCTCCTACGAGCAGTACTTC	CSATTGPLSYEQYF
many	TRBD1	TRBV29-1	TRBJ2-5	TGCAGCGCCGGGACAGGGTTTTCCCAAGAGACCCAGTACTTC	CSAGTGFSQETQYF
-	TRBD2	TRBV7-2	TRBJ2-5	TGTGCCAGCAGCTTAGCCGTCGGGGGGTTAATGTCCCAGTACTTC	CASSLAVGGLMSQYF
-	-	TRBV6-5	TRBJ1-1	TGTGCCAGCAGTTACCTTGGGACCGGCATGAACACTGAAGCTTTCTTT	CASSYLGTGMNTEAFF
-	TRBD2	TRBV20-1	TRBJ2-3	TGCAGTGCTAGAGATCCACAGCGGGGACTTAGCACAGATACGCAGTATTTT	CSARDPQRGLSTDTQYF
-	-	TRBV5-1	TRBJ2-2	TGCGCCAGCAGCTTGGCTCCGGGGGAAACCGGGGAGCTGTTTTTT	CASSLAPGETGELFF
few	-	TRBV3-1	TRBJ2-3	TGTGCCAGCAGCCGTCCCGGGGCGGGAACAGATACGCAGTATTTT	CASSRPGAGTDTQYF
-	TRBD2	TRBV10-3	TRBJ2-2	TGTGCCATCAGTGAGAGAGCGGGGGCCACCGGGGAGCTGTTTTTT	CAISERAGATGELFF
many	-	TRBV12-3/TRBV12-4	TRBJ2-1	TGTGCCAGCAGTTTGTGGCCGGGTTGGTACAATGAGCAGTTCTTC	CASSLWPGWYNEQFF
-	-	TRBV27	TRBJ1-2	TGTGCCAGCAGCCCAGCCCTACGGGGAGGGTATGGCTACACCTTC	CASSPALRGGYGYTF
few	-	TRBV6-5	TRBJ1-6	TGTGCCAGCAGTTACTCGGCAGGGACGGGTTCACCCCTCCACTTT	CASSYSAGTGSPLHF
-	TRBD1	TRBV11-3	TRBJ2-1	TGTGCCAGCAGCTTAGGTCGGGACAGCCATTTTCTTAATGAGCAGTTCTTC	CASSLGRDSHFLNEQFF